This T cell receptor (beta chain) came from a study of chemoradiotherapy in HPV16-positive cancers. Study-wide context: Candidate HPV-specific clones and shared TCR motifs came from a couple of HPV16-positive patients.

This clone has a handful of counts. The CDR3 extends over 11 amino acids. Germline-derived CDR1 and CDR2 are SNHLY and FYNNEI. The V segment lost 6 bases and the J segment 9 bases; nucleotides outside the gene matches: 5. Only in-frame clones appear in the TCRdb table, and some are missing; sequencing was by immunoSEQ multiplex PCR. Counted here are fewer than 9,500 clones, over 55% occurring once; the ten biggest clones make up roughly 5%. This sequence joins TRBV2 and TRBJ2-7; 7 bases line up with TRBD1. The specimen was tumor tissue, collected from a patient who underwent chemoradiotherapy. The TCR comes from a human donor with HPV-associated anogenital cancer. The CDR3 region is CASRLGDRQYF. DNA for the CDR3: TGTGCCAGCAGACTGGGGGACAGGCAGTACTTC.